The 30 T cell receptor beta chains below come from one sample, sequenced in a study of patients and donors after allogeneic stem cell transplantation. TCRdb ran MiXCR on the RT-PCR reads and lists one entry per CDR3 protein. The profile shows about a million distinct CDR3 sequences, roughly 18% of them singletons. Sequenced sample: blood, either unsorted or a sorted T cell fraction (not recorded which). These TCRs come from a human donor who was either an allogeneic HSCT recipient or a stem cell or donor lymphocyte infusion donor (not recorded which). It is not recorded whose cells these are; they may come from a transplant donor.

This clonotype was seen a handful of times. The rearrangement joins TRBV5-1 to TRBJ2-7; TRBD1 matches at 10 bases. The CDR3 has 15 amino acids. Trimming cost V 2 bases and J 5 bases; bases outside gene matches: 7. CDR1 and CDR2 from the germline V gene are SGHRS and YFSETQ. CDR3 in DNA: TGCGCCAGCAGCTTACGGGACAGGGGTAACCACGAGCAGTACTTC. This codes for CASSLRDRGNHEQYF.

This chain joins TRBV29-1 and TRBJ2-2, with D possibly called TRBD1 or TRBD2 (5 bases each). Germline CDR1 and CDR2: SQVTM and ANQGSEA. The CDR3 loop spans 13 amino acids. Trimming removed 0 bases from V and 5 bases from J, with 7 bases in between. CDR3 DNA: TGCAGCGTTGAAGAGGGACGGACCGGGGAGCTGTTTTTT. As protein: CSVEEGRTGELFF.

This clonotype was counted many times. The genes are TRBV5-1 and TRBJ2-3, with D possibly TRBD1 on 5 matching bases. The CDR3 contains 15 residues. The V end was cut by 5 bases, the J end by 0 bases, with 13 bases between. Germline CDR1 reads SGHRS; CDR2 reads YFSETQ. The CDR3 region has the DNA TGCGCCAGCAGTAGGGGTCCGACTAGCACAGATACGCAGTATTTT. The encoded protein is CASSRGPTSTDTQYF.

This clonotype was detected only a few times. J is TRBJ2-1 and V is TRBV24-1; 8 bases line up with TRBD2. Germline V CDR1 and CDR2: KGHDR, SFDVKD. This CDR3 spans 15 amino acids. The V segment lost 7 bases and the J segment 6 bases; nucleotides outside the gene matches: 10. The CDR3 protein is CATSLHSGGSNEQFF. The DNA of the CDR3 is TGTGCCACCAGCCTCCATTCGGGAGGGTCCAATGAGCAGTTCTTC.

V and J are TRBV4-1 and TRBJ1-2; D uncertain. The germline V and J ends were trimmed by 0 bases and 3 bases, with 11 bases remaining between them. Per the germline V gene, CDR1 is MGHRA and CDR2 is YSYEKL. The length of the CDR3 is 15 residues. CDR3 region: CASSQEADGYYGYTF. The CDR3 DNA sequence: TGCGCCAGCAGCCAAGAGGCGGACGGTTACTATGGCTACACCTTC.

The rearrangement links TRBV7-6 to TRBJ2-7, with 11 bases lining up with TRBD1. The CDR3 sequence is 16 residues long. V shed 4 bases, J shed 2 bases, and the junction held 7 bases outside the gene matches. The germline V gene encodes CDR1 SGHVS and CDR2 FNYEAQ. The CDR3 sequence is CASSSGQGEVTYEQYF. The CDR3 nucleotides read TGTGCCAGCAGCTCGGGACAGGGGGAGGTCACCTACGAGCAGTACTTC. The variable domain in full, completed from reference TRBV7-6 and TRBJ2-7, reads GAGVSQSPRYKVTKRGQDVALRCDPISGHVSLYWYRQALGQGPEFLTYFNYEAQQDKSGLPNDRFSAERPEGSISTLTIQRTEQRDSAMYRCASSSGQGEVTYEQYFGPGTRLTVT.

The rearrangement links TRBV5-5 to TRBJ1-1; TRBD1 matches at 10 bases. V dropped 0 bases and J dropped 4; count of bases not matched to a gene: 3. Germline assignment: CDR1 SGHKS and CDR2 YYEKEE (reference sequence). The CDR3 runs 15 residues. The CDR3 is CASSLDGQGVTEAFF. CDR3 DNA sequence: TGTGCCAGCAGCTTGGATGGACAGGGGGTCACTGAAGCTTTCTTT.

There are a few counts of this clonotype. The rearrangement links TRBV6-1 to TRBJ1-1; D may be TRBD1 (6 bases). The V and J ends lost 6 bases and 9 bases respectively, with 26 bases between them. The germline V gene encodes CDR1 MNHNS and CDR2 SASEGT. This CDR3 has 16 amino acids. CDR3 loop: CASSVRGSYRVAKAFF. DNA for the CDR3: TGTGCCAGCAGCGTGAGAGGATCTTACAGGGTAGCTAAAGCTTTCTTT.

In this sample, this clonotype turned up many times. The chain has TRBV20-1 and TRBJ1-2, with D unresolved. The V and J ends lost 3 bases and 6 bases respectively, with 11 bases between them. The CDR3 has 12 residues. CDR1 DFQATT and CDR2 SNEGSKA come from the germline V gene (reference sequence). This chain's CDR3 is CSASSGKDGYTF. As DNA, the CDR3 is TGCAGTGCTAGCAGCGGGAAAGATGGCTACACCTTC.

This clonotype was counted only a few times. The chain is built from TRBV9 and TRBJ1-5, with D hard to call. From germline, CDR1 is SGDLS and CDR2 YYNGEE. This CDR3 contains 15 residues. Trimming took off 4 bases at V and 3 bases at J, with 14 bases between the two ends. CDR3 residues: CASSRDGTLNQPQHF. CDR3 DNA sequence: TGTGCCAGCAGCCGTGACGGAACACTCAATCAGCCCCAGCATTTT.

The genes are TRBV12-3 or TRBV12-4 and TRBJ2-6; D is perhaps TRBD1 (6 bases). V lost 4 bases and J 0 bases, leaving 10 bases between the germline ends. The CDR3 loop spans 16 amino acids. CDR3 sequence (DNA): TGTGCCAGCAGTTGGGACACCGGCTCTGGGGCCAACGTCCTGACTTTC. Protein sequence: CASSWDTGSGANVLTF.

V gene TRBV12-3 or TRBV12-4 combines with J gene TRBJ2-7; a weak D match, TRBD1 (6 bases). Between the trimmed V and J ends, which lost 3 bases and 0 bases, there was a span of 9 bases. The CDR3 length is 14 residues. CDR3 residues: CASSFQGTSYEQYF. CDR3 sequence (DNA): TGTGCCAGCAGTTTCCAGGGGACCTCCTACGAGCAGTACTTC.

The chain joins TRBV4-2 to TRBJ1-6, with 7 bases matching TRBD1. The V gene's germline CDR1 is LGHNA and CDR2 YNFKEQ. The V segment lost 3 bases and the J segment 7 bases; nucleotides outside the gene matches: 3. The CDR3 is made up of 14 amino acids. This chain's CDR3 is CASSQDRRNSPLHF. The CDR3 nucleotides read TGTGCCAGCAGCCAGGACAGGAGAAATTCACCCCTCCACTTT.

This clonotype was seen ten or more times. At one boundary the junction diverges from the germline segment, which might be a read error. This chain joins TRBV5-5 and TRBJ1-2; D is uncertain. This CDR3 comprises 14 residues. In germline, CDR1 is SGHKS, CDR2 YYEKEE (reference sequence). CDR3 region: CASSLDPSNYGYTF. The CDR3 DNA is TGCGCCAGCAGCTTGGATCCCTCTAACTATGGCTACACCTTC.

The rearrangement joins TRBV5-1 to TRBJ1-2; 9 bases agree with TRBD1. V dropped 0 bases and J dropped 8; count of bases not matched to a gene: 8. The germline V gene has CDR1 SGHRS and CDR2 YFSETQ. This CDR3 comprises 15 residues. The CDR3 sequence is CASSLDGGQGLGYTF. As DNA, the CDR3 is TGCGCCAGCAGCTTGGACGGAGGACAGGGGTTGGGCTACACCTTC.

J is TRBJ2-3 and V is TRBV5-1, with a weak D call TRBD2 (6 bases). CDR3 length: 15 amino acids. The V end was cut by 2 bases, the J end by 2 bases, with 12 bases between. Germline CDR1 and CDR2: SGHRS and YFSETQ. This CDR3 reads CASSFGDSFTDTQYF. CDR3 coding DNA: TGCGCCAGCAGCTTCGGGGACTCCTTCACAGATACGCAGTATTTT.

This chain uses TRBV2 with TRBJ1-5; a weak D match, TRBD1 (5 bases). CDR3 length: 12 residues. Germline V CDR1 and CDR2: SNHLY, FYNNEI. Trimming pared 7 bases from V and 8 bases from J, leaving 12 bases between. The CDR3 nucleotides are TGTGCCAGCAAAAGGGGAGGTAAGCCCCAGCATTTT. Translating it yields CASKRGGKPQHF.

There are a few counts of this clonotype. This chain uses TRBV4-2 with TRBJ2-3; D might be TRBD2 (6 bases). Between the trimmed V and J ends, which lost 2 bases and 0 bases, there was a span of 18 bases. This CDR3 region has 18 residues. Germline CDR1 LGHNA, CDR2 YNFKEQ. The CDR3 sequence: CASSQFPRTTSSTDTQYF. In nucleotides, the CDR3 is TGTGCCAGCAGCCAATTCCCGCGGACTACCTCTAGCACAGATACGCAGTATTTT.

This clonotype was seen only a few times. This sequence joins TRBV15 and TRBJ2-1, with TRBD2 identical over 10 bases. V lost 0 bases and J lost 7; bases outside the gene matches: 3. Per the germline V gene, CDR1 is LNHNV and CDR2 is YYDKDF (reference sequence). CDR3 length: 15 residues. The CDR3 here is CATSRDPAGGNEQFF. DNA of the CDR3: TGTGCCACCAGCAGAGATCCAGCGGGAGGGAATGAGCAGTTCTTC.

This clonotype showed up just a few times. V is TRBV5-1 and J is TRBJ2-1; 8 bases agree with TRBD1. Germline loops: CDR1 SGHRS, CDR2 YFSETQ. V shed 9 bases and J 8 bases; nucleotides not matched to a gene: 13. This CDR3 comprises 14 residues. The CDR3 bases are TGCGCCAACCCACTGACGGACAGGGCCTATGAGCAGTTCTTC. It codes for CANPLTDRAYEQFF.

This clonotype was observed a handful of times. The chain combines TRBV2 with TRBJ1-6, with TRBD1 matching over 7 bases. V gave up 6 bases and J gave up 9 bases; unmatched junction bases: 5. Germline values: CDR1 SNHLY, CDR2 FYNNEI. The CDR3 spans 13 residues. Written as DNA, the CDR3 is TGTGCCAGCAGCCTCAGGGGGAGTTCACCCCTCCACTTT. It encodes CASSLRGSSPLHF.

A few counts support this clonotype. The chain carries TRBV12-3 or TRBV12-4 and TRBJ1-1; 9 nucleotides line up with TRBD1. J lost 6 bases, V lost 6 bases, and 2 bases had no gene match. The CDR3 spans 12 residues. This CDR3 reads CASRTGGPEAFF. The CDR3, as DNA: TGTGCCAGCAGGACAGGGGGACCTGAAGCTTTCTTT.

The chain carries TRBV27 and TRBJ2-7; 9 positions agree with TRBD2. Unmatched junction bases numbered 8, after V lost 1 base and J lost 7 bases. CDR1 and CDR2 from the germline V gene are MNHEY and SMNVEV (reference sequence). The length of the CDR3 is 15 residues. CDR3 nucleotides: TGTGCCAGCAGTTTATTGGCGGGGGGGCTTTGGGAGCAGTACTTC. This sequence encodes CASSLLAGGLWEQYF.

V gene TRBV5-1 combines with J gene TRBJ2-6; D not resolved. V gave up 4 bases and J gave up 1 base, with 6 bases separating them. This CDR3 has 14 residues. Germline V gene sequence: CDR1 SGHRS, CDR2 YFSETQ. CDR3 in amino acids: CASSVGSGANVLTF. DNA of the CDR3: TGCGCCAGCAGCGTGGGATCTGGGGCCAACGTCCTGACTTTC.

The rearrangement joins TRBV6-2 or TRBV6-3 to TRBJ1-1; D ambiguous. The CDR3 totals 13 residues. Trimming removed 2 bases from V and 11 bases from J, with 15 bases in between. Germline lookup yields CDR1 MNHEY and CDR2 SVGEGT. This CDR3 is CASSYGEGMVAFF. The CDR3 region has the DNA TGTGCCAGCAGTTACGGAGAAGGGATGGTGGCTTTCTTT.

The V and J genes are TRBV11-2 and TRBJ2-6; 9 nucleotides align to TRBD1. Germline CDR1 is SGHAT and CDR2 is FQNNGV. The CDR3 consists of 18 residues. Trimming at V came to 6 bases and at J to 1 base, leaving 10 bases not matched to a gene. The CDR3 DNA reads TGTGCCAGCAGACTCCCGGGACAGGGCGGATCTGGGGCCAACGTCCTGACTTTC. It specifies CASRLPGQGGSGANVLTF.

The sample holds a few counts of this clonotype. J is TRBJ2-7 and V is TRBV5-1; D may be TRBD1 (6 bases). This CDR3 is built from 13 residues. Germline CDR1 is SGHRS and CDR2 is YFSETQ. V lost 4 bases and J lost 6, with 14 bases in between. The CDR3 coding sequence is TGCGCCAGCAGCGCCGTTATGGGGGCCGAGCAGTACTTC. Translated, it gives CASSAVMGAEQYF.

This clonotype was seen a few times. The rearrangement uses TRBV12-3 or TRBV12-4 and TRBJ2-6; D gene ambiguous. V was clipped by 7 bases and J by 0 bases, with 13 bases between them. This CDR3 contains 16 residues. CDR3 coding DNA: TGTGCCAGCACCCTTCTGGGGTTCTCTGGGGCCAACGTCCTGACTTTC. This gives the protein CASTLLGFSGANVLTF.

This clonotype was seen only a few times. The gene calls are TRBV7-3 and TRBJ2-7, with TRBD1 matching over 7 bases. The CDR3 runs to 13 residues. Germline V gene sequence: CDR1 SGHTA, CDR2 FQGTGA. With 4 bases clipped from V and 3 bases from J, the junction kept 3 bases outside the gene matches. CDR3 sequence (DNA): TGTGCCAGCAGCTCAACAGGGGACTACGAGCAGTACTTC. Protein: CASSSTGDYEQYF.

The rearrangement joins TRBV4-2 to TRBJ1-2; D is uncertain. The germline V and J ends were trimmed by 0 bases and 13 bases, with 21 bases remaining between them. Germline loops: CDR1 LGHNA, CDR2 YNFKEQ. This CDR3 has 15 amino acids. In DNA, the CDR3 is TGTGCCAGCAGCCAAGATCTCGACGGTCGTATCCCCCGCACCTTC. Amino acids: CASSQDLDGRIPRTF.